This TCR beta chain is drawn from a study of cytomegalovirus exposure and HLA in healthy donors. Study results and limitations: Whilst most TCR sequences proved rare, a subset of public TCRs occurred across many donors. Accounts indicate the classifier identified cytomegalovirus status with strong specificity and sensitivity.

Profiled with immunoSEQ multiplex PCR; TCRdb holds only in-frame clones, not every one. The sample has about 64,000 clones, roughly 90% seen once; the top ten hold approximately 1.7%. Comments on this clone: Antigen specificity is unknown.

V was shortened by 2 bases and J by 3 bases, with 13 bases between the two germline ends. Germline-derived CDR1 and CDR2 are MNHNY and SVGAGI (reference sequence). CDR3 length: 16 amino acids. The genes are TRBV6-6 and TRBJ2-2; TRBD1 is a possible D gene (5 bases). The sequenced sample consisted of PBMCs. This clonotype was sampled from a woman under 30 in good health and CMV-seronegative. CDR3 sequence (DNA): TGTGCCAGCAGTTACGGTGGTGGGGCCGACACCGGGGAGCTGTTTTTT. Translating it yields CASSYGGGADTGELFF.